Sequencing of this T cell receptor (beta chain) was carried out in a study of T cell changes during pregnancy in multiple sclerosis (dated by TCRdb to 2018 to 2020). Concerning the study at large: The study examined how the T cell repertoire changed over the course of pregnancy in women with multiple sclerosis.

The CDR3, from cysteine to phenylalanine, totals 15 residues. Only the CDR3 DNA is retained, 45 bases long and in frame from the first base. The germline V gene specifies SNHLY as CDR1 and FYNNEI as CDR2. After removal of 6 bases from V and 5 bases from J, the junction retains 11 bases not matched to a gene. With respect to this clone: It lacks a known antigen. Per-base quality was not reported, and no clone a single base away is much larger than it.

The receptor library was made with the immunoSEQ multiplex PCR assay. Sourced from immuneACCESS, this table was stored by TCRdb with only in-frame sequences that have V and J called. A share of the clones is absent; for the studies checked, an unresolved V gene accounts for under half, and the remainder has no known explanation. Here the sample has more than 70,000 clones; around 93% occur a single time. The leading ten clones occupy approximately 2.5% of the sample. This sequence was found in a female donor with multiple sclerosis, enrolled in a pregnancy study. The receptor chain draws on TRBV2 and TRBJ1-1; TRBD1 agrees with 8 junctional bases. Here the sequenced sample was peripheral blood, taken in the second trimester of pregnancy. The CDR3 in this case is CASRATGGGGTEAFF. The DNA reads TGTGCCAGCAGAGCTACAGGGGGTGGTGGTACTGAAGCTTTCTTT.